This T cell receptor (beta chain) was sequenced for a study of PD-1 blockade in classical Hodgkin lymphoma. General study results and limits: Prior to therapy, complete responders displayed diversity much like that of newly diagnosed patients. Significant TCR diversity gains by C4D1 occurred in CD4+ but not CD8+ cells.

Repertoires were generated with immunoSEQ multiplex PCR, while TCRdb's copy carries only in-frame clones and drops some. This sample has 40,000 to 65,000 clones, with 86% found just once. The CDR3 sequence is 15 residues long. Per the germline V gene, CDR1 is LNHDA and CDR2 is SQIVND (reference sequence). The V and J ends lost 3 bases and 3 bases respectively, with 15 bases between them. Time point denoted: cycle 4 day 1 (C4D1), after about 6 weeks of nivolumab. All patients relapsed after autologous stem cell transplantation, and brentuximab vedotin exposure varied. Complete response, partial response or progressive disease made up the best responses. As regards this clone: Its antigen is not identified.

The TCR sequence derives from a human donor with classical Hodgkin lymphoma. This chain links TRBV19 with TRBJ2-7, with D possibly matching TRBD1 (5 bases). This sample comprised peripheral blood mononuclear cells (PBMCs), obtained before the fourth cycle of nivolumab. This CDR3 is CASSMTLRTNYEQYF. The CDR3 bases are TGTGCCAGTAGTATGACCCTAAGGACAAACTACGAGCAGTACTTC.